The 4 T cell receptor beta chains presented below share a single source sample, sequenced in a study of blood T cell repertoires in COVID-19. Clones were read by immunoSEQ multiplex PCR, and TCRdb kept only the in-frame ones, dropping some. Of tens of thousands of clones in the sample, roughly 85% were seen once. The sequenced sample was peripheral blood. These receptors were collected from a woman in her forties or fifties with COVID-19, enrolled during active disease.

The genes are TRBV7-2 and TRBJ2-3, with 9 bases matching TRBD2. After removal of 1 base from V and 4 bases from J, the junction contained 0 bases not matched to a gene. Germline CDR1 reads SGHTA; CDR2 reads FQGNSA. The CDR3 extends over 14 amino acids. The chain's CDR3 is CASSLGTSADTQYF. As DNA, the CDR3 is TGTGCCAGCAGCTTAGGGACTAGCGCAGATACGCAGTATTTT.

Here the CDR3 DNA reads TGTGCCAGCAGGCCGCGACAGGGGAGGATTGAAAAACTGTTTTTT. Encoded protein: CASRPRQGRIEKLFF. The chain links TRBV2 to TRBJ1-4; 8 nucleotides line up with TRBD1. CDR1 is SNHLY, CDR2 FYNNEI, per germline. Trimming cost V 6 bases and J 7 bases; bases outside gene matches: 10. The CDR3 has 15 amino acids.

The chain combines TRBV6-5 with TRBJ2-7; 8 nucleotides line up with TRBD2. The V and J ends lost 2 bases and 2 bases, in that order; junction bases with no gene match: 5. Germline-derived CDR1 and CDR2 are MNHEY and SVGAGI. The CDR3 is 15 amino acids. For the CDR3, the DNA is TGTGCCAGCAGTTACGCACCGGGACTAGCCTACGAGCAGTACTTC. It is translated as CASSYAPGLAYEQYF.

The V gene is TRBV7-3, the J gene TRBJ1-1, with D maybe TRBD1 (6 bases). This CDR3 comprises 14 residues. Per the germline V gene, CDR1 is SGHTA and CDR2 is FQGTGA. V lost 6 bases and J lost 2, with 13 bases in between. CDR3 nucleotide sequence: TGTGCCAGCAGTCCAACAGGGATCAACACTGAAGCTTTCTTT. Its translation: CASSPTGINTEAFF.